These 10 T cell receptor beta chains were all obtained from the same sample, sequenced in a study of T cells in Graves' hyperthyroidism and ophthalmopathy. Amplification targeted TCR beta CDR3 regions from RNA transcripts. The study used the HTBI primer set for a first-round RT-PCR of the TCR CDR3. MiXCR, run by TCRdb on the multiplex PCR reads, gives a single entry per CDR3 protein. The sample yields about 590,000 distinct CDR3 sequences, 15% to 18% seen once. The sequenced material came from blood. These TCRs come from a woman between 25 and 40 years old with Graves' hyperthyroidism.

The sample holds many counts of this clonotype. The chain employs TRBV7-2 and TRBJ2-1; 9 nucleotides line up with TRBD1. The CDR3 has 15 amino acids. V lost 5 bases to trimming and J lost 5 bases; unmatched junction nucleotides: 7. The germline gives CDR1 SGHTA, CDR2 FQGNSA. CDR3 residues: CASSPGQGRHNEQFF. CDR3 sequence (DNA): TGTGCCAGCAGCCCCGGACAGGGGCGACACAATGAGCAGTTCTTC.

This clonotype showed up many times. The chain has TRBV5-1 and TRBJ2-2; tentatively, D is TRBD1 (6 bases). Germline V CDR1 and CDR2: SGHRS, YFSETQ. Trimming took 2 bases from V and 6 from J, leaving 11 bases between them. The CDR3 extends over 14 amino acids. The CDR3 DNA is TGCGCCAGCAGCTTAGACAGGTTCCCCGGGGAGCTGTTTTTT. Amino acid sequence: CASSLDRFPGELFF.

The V call is TRBV11-2, the J call TRBJ2-7, with 13 nucleotides matching TRBD2. The trim removed 4 bases at V and 5 bases at J, leaving 5 bases unmatched. Germline loops: CDR1 SGHAT, CDR2 FQNNGV. The CDR3 length is 15 residues. Here the CDR3 DNA reads TGTGCCAGCAGCTACAGGACTAGCGGGGGAAACGAGCAGTACTTC. Translated, it gives CASSYRTSGGNEQYF.

This clonotype has at least ten counts. V is TRBV10-3 and J is TRBJ2-1; a possible D gene is TRBD2 (5 bases). Trimming stripped 10 bases from V and 0 bases from J, with 13 bases between. The germline CDR1 and CDR2 sequences are ENHRY and SYGVKD. This CDR3 has 14 residues. The CDR3 is CATSGKHSYNEQFF. The CDR3 DNA reads TGTGCCACCTCGGGGAAACACTCCTACAATGAGCAGTTCTTC.

This chain connects TRBV19 to TRBJ1-1, with D possibly matching TRBD1 (5 bases). V dropped 3 bases and J dropped 0 bases, with 14 bases sitting between them. CDR1 LNHDA and CDR2 SQIVND come from the germline V gene (reference sequence). This CDR3 has 16 residues. The CDR3: CASSIGQGILNTEAFF. CDR3 bases: TGTGCCAGTAGTATTGGCCAGGGAATACTGAACACTGAAGCTTTCTTT. The whole variable domain, remainder taken from reference TRBV19 and TRBJ1-1, is DGGITQSPKYLFRKEGQNVTLSCEQNLNHDAMYWYRQDPGQGLRLIYYSQIVNDFQKGDIAEGYSVSREKKESFPLTVTSAQKNPTAFYLCASSIGQGILNTEAFFGQGTRLTVV.

This clonotype was found a few times. A clone one base away is much larger, so this may be a read error. The chain has TRBV6-9 and TRBJ2-4, with a tentative D call TRBD2 (5 bases). The germline V gene has CDR1 MNHGY and CDR2 SVAAGI. The CDR3 is 17 amino acids. The chain's CDR3 is CASSYSMMDLAKSIQYF. DNA for the CDR3: TGTGCCAGCAGTTACTCAATGATGGATCTAGCCAAAAGCATTCAGTACTTC.

This clonotype was seen at least ten times. This chain joins TRBV28 and TRBJ1-2; the D is unclear. The CDR3 is 12 residues long. Germline V gives CDR1 MDHEN, CDR2 SYDVKM. V dropped 3 bases and J dropped 8 bases, with 10 bases sitting between them. CDR3: CASSFLVNGYTF. In DNA, the CDR3 is TGTGCCAGCAGTTTTCTAGTTAACGGCTACACCTTC.

The table lists this clonotype with many counts. The chain is built from TRBV20-1 and TRBJ2-1, with 9 positions matching TRBD2. Germline trimming cut 1 base from V and 4 bases from J; bases unmatched to any gene: 5. The CDR3 covers 15 residues. The germline V gene encodes CDR1 DFQATT and CDR2 SNEGSKA (reference sequence). CDR3 nucleotides: TGCAGTGCTAGAGCGCCTAGCGGGGATTACAATGAGCAGTTCTTC. Its translation is CSARAPSGDYNEQFF.

The chain has TRBV7-3 and TRBJ1-1; D might be TRBD1 (6 bases). Trimming cost V 6 bases and J 8 bases, with 16 bases left between them. This CDR3 spans 13 amino acids. The germline V gene has CDR1 SGHTA and CDR2 FQGTGA. The CDR3 sequence: CASSFNSQGEAFF. The CDR3, as DNA: TGTGCCAGCAGTTTCAACTCACAGGGAGAAGCTTTCTTT.

V gene TRBV12-3 or TRBV12-4 combines with J gene TRBJ2-1, with TRBD1 identical over 9 bases. This CDR3 comprises 15 residues. The junction had 7 bases not matched to a gene; V was cut back by 5 bases and J by 5 bases. The CDR3 loop reads CASSLLGQGNNEQFF. Here the CDR3 DNA reads TGTGCCAGCAGTCTGTTGGGACAGGGAAACAATGAGCAGTTCTTC.